Included here is one T cell receptor (beta chain) sequence, with context. The antigen is not known. This record belongs to a study of blood T cells in healthy people across ages. Primers used in a second PCR of roughly 6 to 12 cycles were a sample-barcoded 5' primer and a J-beta primer mix. TCRdb re-called the 5' RACE reads through MiXCR, storing one row per CDR3 protein. The data contain hundreds of thousands of distinct CDR3 sequences, about 30% of them singletons. This CDR3 comprises 13 residues. Germline-derived CDR1 and CDR2 are LGHDT and YNNKEL (reference sequence). The V end was cut by 3 bases, the J end by 6 bases, with 11 bases between. Study-wide findings and caveats: Investigators viewed diversity estimates from one million T cells as underestimates, the study reported. PBMCs went unsorted, and a conclusive naive versus antigen-experienced comparison was therefore prevented.

This clonotype was obtained from a woman older than 75 in good health. This chain connects TRBV3-1 to TRBJ1-1, with no clear D. Sequencing was performed on blood. The CDR3: CASSQVTDAEAFF. The CDR3 DNA reads TGTGCCAGCAGCCAGGTCACCGACGCTGAAGCTTTCTTT.